This TCR beta chain was identified during a study of cytomegalovirus exposure and HLA in healthy donors. Broader study findings: Confirmation was obtained in vitro that a few CMV-associated chains are specific for CMV antigens. The productive fraction for most TCR beta V segments was about 90% or about 30% in an earlier analysis. Serostatus for CMV was the only available immune exposure information. A later analysis by the authors found several of the most significant clusters apparently linked to common viral pathogens.

This clone was counted between two and nine times. Its antigen is undetermined. Trimming stripped 1 base from V and 2 bases from J, with 8 bases between. This CDR3 contains 14 residues. CDR1 and CDR2 from the germline V gene are SGHVS and FNYEAQ. In the PCR, 60 Vbeta and 13 Jbeta primers were used. Using immunoSEQ multiplex PCR, the repertoire was profiled, and TCRdb retains in-frame clones only, with some absent. The sample consists of approximately 300,000 clones, roughly 80% of them appearing once. This sequence was found in a girl under 10 years old in good health and CMV-seronegative. Specimen: PBMCs. The rearrangement links TRBV7-6 to TRBJ1-1; D not resolved. CDR3 sequence reads: CASSLVRGNTEAFF. In nucleotides, the CDR3 is TGTGCCAGCAGCTTAGTTCGGGGTAACACTGAAGCTTTCTTT.